This TCR beta chain was observed in a study of blood T cells in healthy people across ages (dated by TCRdb to the mid-2010s). Regarding the complete study: In model experiments, template switching captured roughly one uniquely barcoded TCR beta cDNA molecule for every two T cells. The study measured age-related changes in TCR beta repertoire diversity using deep sequencing normalized with unique cDNA molecular identifiers. Four age groups were formed from the donors: young (average approximately 15 years), middle-aged (around 39), aged (under 70) and long-lived (roughly 88). Donors of different ages were randomly distributed across sequencing lanes to avoid experimental bias. The study analyzed two additional independent replicas of 1 million unique cDNA reads from the same blood draw for two donors, one aged 18 to 29 and one aged 80 or older. General conclusions and limits of the study: Observed TCR beta diversity correlated strongly with the percentage of naive T cells measured by flow cytometry. Because the CMV infection status of the donors was unknown, age-related changes in expanded clonotypes may potentially have been confounded. Observed TCR beta diversity per million T cells fell roughly linearly with age, and a significant reduction was already apparent by age roughly 40. Estimates of total diversity based on one million sequenced T cells were regarded as lower bounds and as underestimates. Conclusive comparison of naive and antigen-experienced compartments was prevented by the profiling of bulk unsorted PBMCs. Compared with the aged group, more naive CD4+ T cells, fewer expanded clones and increased TCR diversity were shown by the long-lived group, suggesting age selection.

The donors were some 39 Caucasian individuals from Russia, aged roughly 6 to 100 years, who were systemically healthy. Each donor gave 9.5 to 10 milliliters of peripheral blood, drawn into EDTA-treated Vacutainer tubes. Ficoll-Paque density-gradient centrifugation was used to isolate PBMCs, with at least 7 million per sample. Total RNA was extracted from PBMCs with Trizol reagent, with at least 5 micrograms obtained per sample. For every donor, an aliquot of PBMCs went through flow cytometry to measure the percentages of naive CD45RAhigh/CD27high T cells. Comments on this clonotype: Its antigen target is currently unknown. Base qualities are not recorded, but no much larger clone differs from it by a single base.

The library was obtained by 5' RACE. Reads for this sample came from an Illumina HiSeq 2500. A second 7 to 11 cycle PCR used a sample-barcoded 5' primer and a J-beta primer mix. Each TCR beta cDNA molecule received a unique molecular identifier from a template-switch 5' adaptor carrying 12 random nucleotides. Each sample yielded at least 2.5 million CDR3-containing paired-end reads. All of the RNA was converted into first-strand cDNA using the Mint cDNA synthesis kit, with a TRBC-specific oligonucleotide serving as the primer. All cDNA was treated with uracil-DNA glycosylase and then went through a first 18-cycle PCR with the universal primers M1SS and BC2_uni_R. As for the original processing: For normalization, 1 million high-quality reads were randomly selected from each sample, with every read carrying a distinct molecular identifier. Instead of being binned into consensus sequences, reads with shared molecular identifiers were discarded. CDR3 identification, clonotype clustering and error correction used MiTCR with a Q25 quality threshold and the strictest error-elimination algorithm. Lower-bound total TCR beta diversity was estimated with a nonparametric unseen species model using Euler transformation. Using fastp at Q25 and MiXCR, TCRdb reprocessed the public reads and kept productive beta chains. When rows share a CDR3 protein, they turn into one entry using the most common DNA and genes. These V and J calls derive from TCRdb rather than the authors' analysis. This sample gives just over 800,000 distinct CDR3 sequences in total; roughly 60% of them show up just once. The top ten constitute around a quarter of the sample.

Its CDR3 holds 12 amino acids, cysteine through phenylalanine. Only the CDR3 DNA is retained, 36 bases long and in frame from the first base. Trimming accounts for 4 bases at V and 10 bases at J, while the number of junction bases matched to no gene is 7. CDR1 and CDR2, looked up from the germline V gene, are SQVTM and ANQGSEA. The specimen was blood. This receptor was identified in a man in his thirties or forties in good health. This chain joins TRBV29-1 to TRBJ2-1, with TRBD2 identical over 7 junction bases. The CDR3: CSVVPAGQEQFF. The bases are TGCAGCGTTGTCCCAGCGGGGCAAGAGCAGTTCTTC.